This TCR beta chain was observed in a study of blood T cell repertoires in COVID-19. Study in general: Sites across the United States, Italy and Spain contributed samples from acute and convalescent COVID-19. From T cells, B-cell-depleted T cells, or PBMCs came the material, which was cDNA or gDNA.

J lost 0 bases, V lost 5 bases, and 4 bases had no gene match. CDR3 length: 15 residues. The V gene's germline CDR1 is MNHEY and CDR2 SVGAGI. In the original analysis: Estimation of nucleated cell counts relied on the amplification of reference gene primers. Some clones are missing from TCRdb's copy, which holds only in-frame ones; the method was immunoSEQ multiplex PCR. For V, J and clone size, that table is used; D and trimming come from the DNA. The table includes 120,000 to 150,000 clones, about nine tenths detected once. This clone was observed a single time. The specimen sequenced was peripheral blood. The gene calls are TRBV6-5 and TRBJ2-1, with 7 positions matching TRBD2. This receptor was obtained from a human donor with COVID-19, enrolled during active disease. The donor label of this sample is uncertain. CDR3 in DNA: TGTGCCAGCAGTCCGACTAGCCCCTCCTACAATGAGCAGTTCTTC. It specifies CASSPTSPSYNEQFF.